This is a list of T cell receptor beta chains from one sample in a study of vaccination and CD4 T cells after COVID-19. Antigens of these TCRs are unknown. Each CDR3 protein gets one entry after TCRdb re-called the PCR reads with MiXCR. The table records several thousand distinct CDR3 sequences, more than 75% of them present only once. Specimen: CD4+ T cells from blood, cultured in vitro. The receptors here all came from a human donor who had recovered from COVID-19. CDR3s include the opening cysteine and the closing phenylalanine or tryptophan. The D gene is left open where the match is weak. The size of a clone is reported for some rows only, either as once, few or many, or as a class for expanded clones.

>14|NA|NA|TRBV20-1|TRBJ2-5
CSAKGGYTQETQYF
>15|TRBD1|few|TRBV15|TRBJ1-6
CATSRGTGYNSPLHF
>11|NA|once|TRBV2|TRBJ1-6
CASSGVSPLHF
>16|TRBD2|NA|TRBV20-1|TRBJ2-3
CSARRQLGTSGHTQYF
>13|TRBD1|few|TRBV5-4|TRBJ2-5
CASSRGQRETQYF
>15|TRBD1|NA|TRBV19|TRBJ1-6
CASSTGQGGISPLHF
>13|NA|NA|TRBV24-1|TRBJ1-5
CATSGGIGQPQHF
>17|NA|NA|TRBV6-1|TRBJ2-2
CVSSESALSGNTGELFF
>12|NA|once|TRBV20-1|TRBJ2-3
CSATPNGDTQYF
>13|NA|NA|TRBV24-1|TRBJ2-7
CATSDRVTYEQYF
>14|NA|NA|TRBV10-3|TRBJ2-1
CAIRTDFSYNEQFF
>14|NA|few|TRBV20-1|TRBJ1-5
CSARKFGVNQPQHF
>16|NA|NA|TRBV15|TRBJ1-5
CATSDHGGMQNQPQHF
>14|NA|NA|TRBV30|TRBJ1-2
CAWSVPSGSYGYTF
>10|NA|NA|TRBV20-1|TRBJ2-7
CSAGTYEQYF
>18|NA|NA|TRBV19|TRBJ1-6
CASSRDIEEDGYNSPLHF
>17|NA|NA|TRBV20-1|TRBJ2-2
CSAREGMTGGYTGELFF